Shown below are 13 T cell receptor beta chains from a single sample sequenced in a study of T cell responses to AZD1222 COVID-19 vaccine. Only in-frame clones appear in the TCRdb table, and some are missing; sequencing was by immunoSEQ multiplex PCR. The sample has about 120,000 clones; roughly 89% are singletons. The material was peripheral blood, obtained on day 0 of AZD1222 vaccination. These receptors originate from an adult in good health.

The chain combines TRBV25-1 with TRBJ1-3; weak D call: TRBD1 (5 bases). The CDR3 totals 15 residues. CDR1 and CDR2 from the germline V gene are MGHDK and SYGVNS. Trimming cost V 0 bases and J 2 bases, with 8 bases left between them. Written as DNA, the CDR3 is TGTGCCAGCAGTGAATATGGCAGGGCTGGAAACACCATATATTTT. This gives the protein CASSEYGRAGNTIYF.

The chain links TRBV4-2 to TRBJ1-3, with D uncertain. The CDR3 has 11 amino acids. From germline, CDR1 is LGHNA and CDR2 YNFKEQ. The V and J ends lost 7 bases and 0 bases respectively, with 1 base between them. In DNA, the CDR3 is TGTGCCAGCAACTCTGGAAACACCATATATTTT. Translation gives CASNSGNTIYF.

This clone was observed a handful of times. V usage is TRBV10-1 and J usage is TRBJ1-2, with D maybe TRBD1 (5 bases). The germline V gene encodes CDR1 WNHNN and CDR2 SYGVQD (reference sequence). The germline V and J ends were trimmed by 1 base and 2 bases, with 17 bases remaining between them. The CDR3 spans 17 residues. In DNA form, the CDR3 reads TGCGCCAGCAGTGAGTTCATTCGGGGCCCCTGGAACTATGGCTACACCTTC. Translating it yields CASSEFIRGPWNYGYTF.

The chain employs TRBV18 and TRBJ2-1; TRBD1 might be the D (6 bases). CDR3 length equals 12 residues. CDR1 and CDR2 from the germline V gene are KGHSH and LQKENI. V was cut by 6 bases and J by 7 bases, with 10 bases left in between. Here the CDR3 DNA reads TGTGCCAGCTCGTCGGACAGTAATGAGCAGTTCTTC. As protein: CASSSDSNEQFF.

The chain recombines TRBV5-4 with TRBJ2-2, with a tentative D call TRBD2 (5 bases). Germline V lookup: CDR1 SGHNT, CDR2 YYREEE (reference sequence). Deletions cut 4 bases from V and 7 bases from J, with 14 bases between. CDR3 length: 14 residues. The CDR3: CASSPDPGGGELFF. CDR3 sequence (DNA): TGTGCCAGCAGCCCGGACCCAGGAGGCGGGGAGCTGTTTTTT.

A word on this clone: A read error may account for a junction end that differs from germline. The chain carries TRBV7-2 and TRBJ1-1; a weak D match, TRBD1 (5 bases). This CDR3 is 15 amino acids long. Germline CDR1 and CDR2: SGHTA and FQGNSA. The CDR3 spells CASRLGAGIYTEAFF. The CDR3 nucleotides are TGTGCCAGCAGGTTAGGGGCAGGGATTTACACTGAAGCTTTCTTT.

This chain uses TRBV15 with TRBJ2-7; D perhaps matches TRBD1 (6 bases). The CDR3 is 13 residues long. V dropped 3 bases and J dropped 6 bases, with 12 bases sitting between them. Per the germline V gene, CDR1 is LNHNV and CDR2 is YYDKDF (reference sequence). In DNA form, the CDR3 reads TGTGCCACCAGCAGGGACAGTCCCCTCGAGCAGTACTTC. This encodes CATSRDSPLEQYF. The full variable domain, with the rest looked up from reference TRBV15 and TRBJ2-7, is DAMVIQNPRYQVTQFGKPVTLSCSQTLNHNVMYWYQQKSSQAPKLLFHYYDKDFNNEADTPDNFQSRRPNTSFCFLDIRSPGLGDTAMYLCATSRDSPLEQYFGPGTRLTVT.

The CDR3 region is CASSPLGTSTEAFF. In DNA, the CDR3 is TGTGCCAGCAGCCCCTTAGGGACTTCGACTGAAGCTTTCTTT. This chain connects TRBV9 to TRBJ1-1; the D gene is possibly TRBD1 (5 bases). Trimming took off 4 bases at V and 5 bases at J, with 15 bases between the two ends. This CDR3 is 14 amino acids long. CDR1 and CDR2 (germline): SGDLS, YYNGEE.

This sequence joins TRBV30 and TRBJ1-5, with a possible D match to TRBD1 (6 bases). Trimming took off 4 bases at V and 1 base at J, with 23 bases between the two ends. Germline CDR1 reads GTSNPN; CDR2 reads SVGIG (reference sequence). The CDR3 sequence is 18 residues long. In DNA, the CDR3 is TGTGCCTGGATTTGGTACAGACCAGGGGATCGAAGCAATCAGCCCCAGCATTTT. Encoded protein: CAWIWYRPGDRSNQPQHF.

CDR3 sequence reads: CATSDFSGYQETQYF. The CDR3 nucleotides read TGTGCCACCAGTGATTTTTCAGGGTACCAAGAGACCCAGTACTTC. The chain carries TRBV24-1 and TRBJ2-5; TRBD1 is a possible D gene (5 bases). In germline, CDR1 is KGHDR, CDR2 SFDVKD. The CDR3 runs 15 residues. V was cut by 1 base and J by 0 bases, with 8 bases left in between.

CDR3 in amino acids: CAWSVTSPPYQPQHF. The CDR3 DNA sequence: TGTGCCTGGAGTGTAACGTCCCCCCCCTATCAGCCCCAGCATTTT. The chain uses TRBV30 and TRBJ1-5; D remains ambiguous. V was pared by 0 bases and J by 5 bases, with 14 bases between. CDR3 length: 15 amino acids. The germline V gene encodes CDR1 GTSNPN and CDR2 SVGIG (reference sequence).

The chain has TRBV2 and TRBJ2-7; tentatively, D is TRBD1 or TRBD2 (7 bases each). Trimming shortened V by 8 bases and J by 6 bases, and 11 bases separated the two germline ends. Germline V lookup: CDR1 SNHLY, CDR2 FYNNEI. CDR3 length: 11 residues. CDR3: CASQGGREQYF. The DNA for the CDR3 is TGTGCCAGCCAGGGGGGGCGCGAGCAGTACTTC.

There are a few counts of this clone. V usage is TRBV18 and J usage is TRBJ1-1; D ambiguous. Trimming took 5 bases from V and 4 from J, leaving 14 bases between them. This CDR3 contains 14 residues. CDR1 KGHSH and CDR2 LQKENI come from the germline V gene. The CDR3 sequence: CASSVGEMSTEAFF. CDR3 DNA sequence: TGTGCCAGCTCAGTTGGGGAAATGAGCACTGAAGCTTTCTTT. The variable domain in full, completed from reference TRBV18 and TRBJ1-1, reads NAGVMQNPRHLVRRRGQEARLRCSPMKGHSHVYWYRQLPEEGLKFMVYLQKENIIDESGMPKERFSAEFPKEGPSILRIQQVVRGDSAAYFCASSVGEMSTEAFFGQGTRLTVV.